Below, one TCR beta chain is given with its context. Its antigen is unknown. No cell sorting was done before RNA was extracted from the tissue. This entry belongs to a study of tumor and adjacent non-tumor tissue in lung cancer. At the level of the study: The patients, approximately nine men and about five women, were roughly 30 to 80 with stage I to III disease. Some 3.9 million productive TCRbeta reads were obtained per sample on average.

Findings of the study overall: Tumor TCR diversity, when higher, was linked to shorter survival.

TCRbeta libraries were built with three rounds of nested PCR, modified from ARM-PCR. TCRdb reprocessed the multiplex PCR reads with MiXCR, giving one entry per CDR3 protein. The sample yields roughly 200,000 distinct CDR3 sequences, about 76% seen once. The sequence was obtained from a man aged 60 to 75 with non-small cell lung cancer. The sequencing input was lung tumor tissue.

CDR3: CASSYSRGRGNQPQHF. The CDR3 nucleotides are TGTGCCAGCAGTTACTCCCGGGGTAGGGGCAATCAGCCCCAGCATTTT. The chain combines TRBV6-5 with TRBJ1-5, with no clear D. V lost 0 bases and J lost 2, with 11 bases in between. The CDR3 spans 16 residues. Germline V gene sequence: CDR1 MNHEY, CDR2 SVGAGI.